The clone carrying this TCR beta chain was seen a single time. Its antigen is unknown. Sequencing was performed with immunoSEQ multiplex PCR; in TCRdb, only in-frame clones are kept and a portion is missing. The profile shows under 150,000 clones, approximately 81% of them singletons. Trimming took 2 bases from V and 3 from J, leaving 13 bases between them. The germline V gene has CDR1 SGHTA and CDR2 FQGNSA. The CDR3 is 15 amino acids. This record comes from a study of cytotoxic CD8 clonotypes in ibrutinib-treated CLL. The overall study: Outcomes included roughly 24 partial and 2 complete responses; after median roughly 66 months, 14 stayed remitted and roughly twelve progressed.

Findings and limits, study-wide: Against age-matched healthy donors, baseline clonality ran higher and tracked circulating CD8+ T-cell counts.

The specimen comprised PBMCs, sampled after 24 months of ibrutinib treatment. The rearrangement joins TRBV7-2 to TRBJ1-2; D remains unclear. The TCR sequence derives from a human donor with chronic lymphocytic leukemia. The CDR3 nucleotides read TGTGCCAGCAGCTTACCCGGCCGGCGGCACTATGGCTACACCTTC. It yields the protein CASSLPGRRHYGYTF.